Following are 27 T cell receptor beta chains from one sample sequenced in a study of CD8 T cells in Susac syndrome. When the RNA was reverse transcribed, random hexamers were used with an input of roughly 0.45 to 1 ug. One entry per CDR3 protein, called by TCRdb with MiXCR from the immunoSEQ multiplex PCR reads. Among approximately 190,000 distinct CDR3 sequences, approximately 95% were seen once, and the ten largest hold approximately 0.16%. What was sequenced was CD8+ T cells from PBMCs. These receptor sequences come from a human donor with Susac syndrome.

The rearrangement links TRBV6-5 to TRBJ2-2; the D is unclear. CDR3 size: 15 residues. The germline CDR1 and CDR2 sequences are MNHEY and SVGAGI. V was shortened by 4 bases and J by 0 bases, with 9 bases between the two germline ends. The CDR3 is CASSFIDSNTGELFF. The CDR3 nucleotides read TGTGCCAGCAGTTTTATCGATTCGAACACCGGGGAGCTGTTTTTT.

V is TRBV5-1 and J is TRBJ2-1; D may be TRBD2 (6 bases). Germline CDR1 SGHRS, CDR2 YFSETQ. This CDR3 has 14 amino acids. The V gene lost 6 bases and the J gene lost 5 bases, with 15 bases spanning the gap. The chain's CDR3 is CASNDPGLDNEQFF. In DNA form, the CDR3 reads TGCGCCAGCAACGACCCGGGACTGGACAATGAGCAGTTCTTC.

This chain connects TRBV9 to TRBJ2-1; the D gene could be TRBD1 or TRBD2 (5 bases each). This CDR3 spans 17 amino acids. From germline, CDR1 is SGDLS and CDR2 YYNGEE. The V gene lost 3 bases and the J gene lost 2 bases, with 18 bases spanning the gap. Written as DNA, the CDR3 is TGTGCCAGCAGCGCGACCGGGACCCCTGGACCCTACAATGAGCAGTTCTTC. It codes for CASSATGTPGPYNEQFF.

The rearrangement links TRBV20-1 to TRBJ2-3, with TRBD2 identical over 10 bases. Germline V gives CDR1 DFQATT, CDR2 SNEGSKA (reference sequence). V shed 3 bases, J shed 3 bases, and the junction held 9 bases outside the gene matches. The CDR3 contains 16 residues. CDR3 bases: TGCAGTGCTAGGGCTGGAAGCGGGAGGGATACAGATACGCAGTATTTT. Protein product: CSARAGSGRDTDTQYF.

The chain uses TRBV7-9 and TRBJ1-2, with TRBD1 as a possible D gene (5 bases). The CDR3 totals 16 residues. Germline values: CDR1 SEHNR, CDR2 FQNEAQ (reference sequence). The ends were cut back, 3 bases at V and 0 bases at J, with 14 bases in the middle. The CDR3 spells CASSFSPGSSNYGYTF. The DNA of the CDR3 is TGTGCCAGCAGCTTCTCCCCAGGGTCCTCTAACTATGGCTACACCTTC.

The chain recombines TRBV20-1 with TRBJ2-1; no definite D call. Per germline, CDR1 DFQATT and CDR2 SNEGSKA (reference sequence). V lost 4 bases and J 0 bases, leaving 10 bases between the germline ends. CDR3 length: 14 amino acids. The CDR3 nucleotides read TGCAGTGCTAAATTAGCCAACTCCTACAATGAGCAGTTCTTC. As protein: CSAKLANSYNEQFF.

This chain's CDR3 is CSVGQNYGYTF. Written as DNA, the CDR3 is TGCAGCGTTGGGCAAAACTATGGCTACACCTTC. The J gene is TRBJ1-2, the V gene TRBV29-1; no reliable D call. Per the germline V gene, CDR1 is SQVTM and CDR2 is ANQGSEA. V was shortened by 4 bases and J by 2 bases, with 5 bases between the two germline ends. The CDR3 loop spans 11 amino acids.

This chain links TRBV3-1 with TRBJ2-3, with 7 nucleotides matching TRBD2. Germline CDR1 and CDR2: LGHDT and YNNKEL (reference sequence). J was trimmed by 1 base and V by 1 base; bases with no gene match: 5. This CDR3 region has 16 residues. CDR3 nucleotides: TGTGCCAGCAGCCAAGTCGGGAGCGGGGGCACAGATACGCAGTATTTT. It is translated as CASSQVGSGGTDTQYF.

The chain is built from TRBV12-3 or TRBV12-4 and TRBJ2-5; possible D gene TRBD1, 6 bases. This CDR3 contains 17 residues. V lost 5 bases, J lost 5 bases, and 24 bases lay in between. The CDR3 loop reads CASSHSRGEGHTETQYF. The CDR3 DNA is TGTGCCAGCAGTCACAGCAGGGGAGAAGGACACACGGAGACCCAGTACTTC.

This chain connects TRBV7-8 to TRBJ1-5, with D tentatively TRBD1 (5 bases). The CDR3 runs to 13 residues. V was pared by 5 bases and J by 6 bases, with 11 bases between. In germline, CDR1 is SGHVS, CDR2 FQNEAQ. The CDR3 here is CASSPSGGQPQHF. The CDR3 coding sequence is TGTGCCAGCAGCCCTAGCGGGGGTCAGCCCCAGCATTTT.

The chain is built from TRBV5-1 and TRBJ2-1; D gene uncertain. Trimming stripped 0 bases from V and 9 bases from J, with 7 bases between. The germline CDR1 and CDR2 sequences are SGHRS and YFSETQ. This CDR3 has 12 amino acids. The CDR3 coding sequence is TGCGCCAGCAGCTTGGAGGGTCCTGAGCAGTTCTTC. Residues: CASSLEGPEQFF.

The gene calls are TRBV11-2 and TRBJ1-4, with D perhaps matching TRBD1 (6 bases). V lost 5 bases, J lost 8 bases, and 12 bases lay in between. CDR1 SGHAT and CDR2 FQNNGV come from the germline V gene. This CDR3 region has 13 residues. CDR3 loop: CASSLSGQEKLFF. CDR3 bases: TGTGCCAGCAGCCTAAGCGGACAGGAAAAACTGTTTTTT.

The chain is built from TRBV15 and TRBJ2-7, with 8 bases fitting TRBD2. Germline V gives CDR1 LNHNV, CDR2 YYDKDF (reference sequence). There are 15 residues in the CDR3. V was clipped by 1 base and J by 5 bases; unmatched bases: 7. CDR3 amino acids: CATSRGDAGGNEQYF. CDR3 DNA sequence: TGTGCCACCAGCAGAGGGGACGCGGGAGGTAACGAGCAGTACTTC.

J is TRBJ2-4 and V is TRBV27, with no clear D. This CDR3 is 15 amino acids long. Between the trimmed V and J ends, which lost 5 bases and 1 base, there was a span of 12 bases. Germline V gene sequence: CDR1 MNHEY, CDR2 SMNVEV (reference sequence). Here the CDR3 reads CASSNSYGAKNIQYF. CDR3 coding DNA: TGTGCCAGCAGTAACAGCTATGGGGCCAAAAACATTCAGTACTTC.

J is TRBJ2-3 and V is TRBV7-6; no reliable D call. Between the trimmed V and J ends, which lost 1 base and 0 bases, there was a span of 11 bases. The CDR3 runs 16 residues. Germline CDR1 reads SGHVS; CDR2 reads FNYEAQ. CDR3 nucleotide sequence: TGTGCCAGCAGCTTAGGTGGGCTCTATAGCACAGATACGCAGTATTTT. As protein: CASSLGGLYSTDTQYF. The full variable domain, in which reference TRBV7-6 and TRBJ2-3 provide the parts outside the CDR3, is GAGVSQSPRYKVTKRGQDVALRCDPISGHVSLYWYRQALGQGPEFLTYFNYEAQQDKSGLPNDRFSAERPEGSISTLTIQRTEQRDSAMYRCASSLGGLYSTDTQYFGPGTRLTVL.

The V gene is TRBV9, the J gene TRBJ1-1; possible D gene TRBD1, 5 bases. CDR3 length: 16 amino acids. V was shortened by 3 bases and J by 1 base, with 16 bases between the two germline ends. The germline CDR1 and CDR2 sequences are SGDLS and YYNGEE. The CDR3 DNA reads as TGTGCCAGCAGCGCAAACTGGGGGAGGGGGAACACTGAAGCTTTCTTT. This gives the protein CASSANWGRGNTEAFF.

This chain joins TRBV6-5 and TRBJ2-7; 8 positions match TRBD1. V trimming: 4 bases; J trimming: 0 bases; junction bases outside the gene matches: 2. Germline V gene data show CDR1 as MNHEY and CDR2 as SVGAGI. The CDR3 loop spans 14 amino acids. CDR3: CASSSDRGSYEQYF. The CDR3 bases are TGTGCCAGCAGTTCCGACAGGGGCTCCTACGAGCAGTACTTC.

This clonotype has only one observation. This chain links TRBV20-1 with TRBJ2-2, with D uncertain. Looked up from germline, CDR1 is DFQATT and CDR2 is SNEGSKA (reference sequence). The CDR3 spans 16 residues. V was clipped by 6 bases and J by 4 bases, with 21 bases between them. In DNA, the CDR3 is TGCAGTGCCCGGTCGCGGCAGGCGCGCGTCACCGGGGAGCTGTTTTTT. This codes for CSARSRQARVTGELFF.

For the CDR3, the DNA is TGTGCCGGCGGTCAGGGACAGGGTCGGACTGAAGCTTTCTTT. Protein sequence: CAGGQGQGRTEAFF. The chain links TRBV5-4 to TRBJ1-1, with 9 nucleotides matching TRBD1. In germline, CDR1 is SGHNT, CDR2 YYREEE (reference sequence). V trimming: 10 bases; J trimming: 5 bases; junction bases outside the gene matches: 12. The CDR3 covers 14 residues.

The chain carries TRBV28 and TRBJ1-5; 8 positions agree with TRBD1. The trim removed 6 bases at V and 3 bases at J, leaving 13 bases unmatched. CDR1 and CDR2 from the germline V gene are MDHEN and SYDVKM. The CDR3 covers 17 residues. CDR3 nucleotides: TGTGCCAGCAGCCCCCAACTTGGGACAGGCCTCAATCAGCCCCAGCATTTT. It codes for CASSPQLGTGLNQPQHF.

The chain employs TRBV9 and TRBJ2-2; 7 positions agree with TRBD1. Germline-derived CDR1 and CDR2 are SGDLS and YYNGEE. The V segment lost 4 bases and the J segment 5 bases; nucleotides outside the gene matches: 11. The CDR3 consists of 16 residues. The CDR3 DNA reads TGTGCCAGCAGCCCAAGGACAGGATGGGGGACCGGGGAGCTGTTTTTT. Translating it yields CASSPRTGWGTGELFF.

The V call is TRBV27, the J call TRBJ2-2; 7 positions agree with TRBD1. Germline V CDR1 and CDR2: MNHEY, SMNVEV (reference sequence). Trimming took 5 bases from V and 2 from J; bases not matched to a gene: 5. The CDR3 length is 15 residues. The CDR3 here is CASSRQGLNTGELFF. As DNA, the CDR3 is TGTGCCAGCAGTCGACAGGGATTAAACACCGGGGAGCTGTTTTTT.

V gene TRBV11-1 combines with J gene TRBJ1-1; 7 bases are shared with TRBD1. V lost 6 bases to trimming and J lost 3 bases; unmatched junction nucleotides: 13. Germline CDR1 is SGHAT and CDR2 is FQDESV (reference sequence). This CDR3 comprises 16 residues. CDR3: CASSLGGGSLDTEAFF. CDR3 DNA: TGTGCCAGCAGTCTTGGAGGGGGCAGTTTGGACACTGAAGCTTTCTTT.

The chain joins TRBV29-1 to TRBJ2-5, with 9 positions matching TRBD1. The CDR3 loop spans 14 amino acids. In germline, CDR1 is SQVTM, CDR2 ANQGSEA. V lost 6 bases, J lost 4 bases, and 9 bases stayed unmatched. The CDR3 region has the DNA TGCAGCGTCAACCGCGGGACAGGGTCAGAGACCCAGTACTTC. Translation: CSVNRGTGSETQYF. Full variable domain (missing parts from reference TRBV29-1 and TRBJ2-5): SAVISQKPSRDICQRGTSLTIQCQVDSQVTMMFWYRQQPGQSLTLIATANQGSEATYESGFVIDKFPISRPNLTFSTLTVSNMSPEDSSIYLCSVNRGTGSETQYFGPGTRLLVL.

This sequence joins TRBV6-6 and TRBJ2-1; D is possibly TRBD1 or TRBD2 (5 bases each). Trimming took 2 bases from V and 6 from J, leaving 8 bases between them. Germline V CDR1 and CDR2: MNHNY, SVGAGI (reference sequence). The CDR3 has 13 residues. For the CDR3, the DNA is TGTGCCAGCAGTTACGGGGACGGCAATGAGCAGTTCTTC. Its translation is CASSYGDGNEQFF.

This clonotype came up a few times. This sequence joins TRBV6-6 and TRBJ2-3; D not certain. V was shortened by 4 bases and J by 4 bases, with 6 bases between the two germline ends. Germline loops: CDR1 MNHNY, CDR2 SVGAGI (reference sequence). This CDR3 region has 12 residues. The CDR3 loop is CASSSRPDTQYF. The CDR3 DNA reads TGTGCCAGCAGTTCCCGACCAGATACGCAGTATTTT.

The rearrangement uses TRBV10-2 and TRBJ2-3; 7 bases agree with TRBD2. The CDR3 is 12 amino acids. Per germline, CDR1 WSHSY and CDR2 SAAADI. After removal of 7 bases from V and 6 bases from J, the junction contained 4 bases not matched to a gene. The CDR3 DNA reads TGCGCCAGCATGGATAGCGGGGATACGCAGTATTTT. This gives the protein CASMDSGDTQYF.